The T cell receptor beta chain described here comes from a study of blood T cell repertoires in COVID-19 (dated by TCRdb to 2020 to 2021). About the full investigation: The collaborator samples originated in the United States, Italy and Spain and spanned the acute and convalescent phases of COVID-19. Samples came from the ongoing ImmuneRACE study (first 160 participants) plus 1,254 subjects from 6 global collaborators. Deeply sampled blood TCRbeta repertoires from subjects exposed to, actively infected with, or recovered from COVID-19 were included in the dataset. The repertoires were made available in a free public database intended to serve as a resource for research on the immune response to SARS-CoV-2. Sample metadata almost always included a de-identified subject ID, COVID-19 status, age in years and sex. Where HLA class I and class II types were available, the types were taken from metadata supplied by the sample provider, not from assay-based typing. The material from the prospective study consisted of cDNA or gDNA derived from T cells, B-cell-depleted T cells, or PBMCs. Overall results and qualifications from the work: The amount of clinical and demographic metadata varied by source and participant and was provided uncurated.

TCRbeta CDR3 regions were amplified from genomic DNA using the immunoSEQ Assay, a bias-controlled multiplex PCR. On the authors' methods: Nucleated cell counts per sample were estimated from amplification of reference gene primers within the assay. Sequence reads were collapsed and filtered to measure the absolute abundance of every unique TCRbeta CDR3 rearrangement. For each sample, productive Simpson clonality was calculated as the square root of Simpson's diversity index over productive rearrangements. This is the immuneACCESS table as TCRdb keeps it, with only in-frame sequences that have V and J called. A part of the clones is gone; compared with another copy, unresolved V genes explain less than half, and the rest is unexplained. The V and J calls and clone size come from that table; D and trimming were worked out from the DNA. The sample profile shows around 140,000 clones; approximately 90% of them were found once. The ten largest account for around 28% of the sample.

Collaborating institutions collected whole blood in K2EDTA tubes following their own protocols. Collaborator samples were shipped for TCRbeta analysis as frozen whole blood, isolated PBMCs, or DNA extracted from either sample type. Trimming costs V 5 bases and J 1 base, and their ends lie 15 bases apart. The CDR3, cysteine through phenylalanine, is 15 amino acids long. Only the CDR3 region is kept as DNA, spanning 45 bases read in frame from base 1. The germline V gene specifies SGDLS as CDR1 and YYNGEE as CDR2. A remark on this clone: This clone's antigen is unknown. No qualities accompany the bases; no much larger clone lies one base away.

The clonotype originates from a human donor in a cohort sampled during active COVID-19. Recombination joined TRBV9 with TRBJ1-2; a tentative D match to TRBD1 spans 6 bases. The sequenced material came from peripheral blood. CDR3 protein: CASSLNRDINYGYTF. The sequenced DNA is TGTGCCAGCAGTTTAAACAGGGATATTAACTATGGCTACACCTTC.